This TCR beta chain was obtained from a study of blood T cells in healthy people across ages. Alongside a J-beta primer mix, a sample-barcoded 5' primer served in a second PCR lasting roughly 6 to 11 cycles. Each CDR3 protein gets one entry after TCRdb re-called the 5' RACE reads with MiXCR. The sample lists about 400,000 distinct CDR3 sequences; 45% to 60% were seen once. CDR3 length equals 13 residues. Germline values: CDR1 MNHEY, CDR2 SVGEGT. V was cut by 5 bases and J by 0 bases, with 6 bases left in between. In terms of origin and age, donors were healthy Caucasian individuals from Russia aged about 6 to 90.

The chain is built from TRBV6-2 or TRBV6-3 and TRBJ2-3, with D unresolved. This sequence was found in a man between 60 and 75 years old in good health. Sequenced input: blood. CDR3: CASSDPSTDTQYF. DNA of the CDR3: TGTGCCAGCAGTGACCCCAGCACAGATACGCAGTATTTT.